This T cell receptor (beta chain) comes out of a study of T cells in Graves' hyperthyroidism and ophthalmopathy. Findings and caveats of the study: Expanded thyroid clonotypes (above 0.001) were mostly also found in blood.

Based on clinical symptoms, serum thyroxine and TRAb, thyroid ultrasound and orbital computed tomography, diagnoses were reached. This clonotype was seen repeatedly, ten times or more. Its antigen remains unknown. Using RNA transcripts as the source, TCR beta CDR3 regions were amplified. The primer set for the first-round RT-PCR of the TCR CDR3 was HTBI. TCRdb processed the multiplex PCR reads anew with MiXCR; each CDR3 protein has one entry. The profile covers about 270,000 distinct CDR3 sequences, with 20% to 25% appearing a single time and roughly 60% taken by the ten largest. Trimming cost V 0 bases and J 3 bases, with 5 bases left between them. CDR1 is MNHNY, CDR2 SVGAGI, per germline (reference sequence). This CDR3 has 13 residues.

This sequence originates from a man aged 25-45 years with Graves' ophthalmopathy. The chain has TRBV6-6 and TRBJ1-1; unclear D gene. What was sequenced was blood. Here the CDR3 reads CASSYSVDTEAFF. The CDR3 DNA reads TGTGCCAGCAGTTACTCTGTCGACACTGAAGCTTTCTTT.